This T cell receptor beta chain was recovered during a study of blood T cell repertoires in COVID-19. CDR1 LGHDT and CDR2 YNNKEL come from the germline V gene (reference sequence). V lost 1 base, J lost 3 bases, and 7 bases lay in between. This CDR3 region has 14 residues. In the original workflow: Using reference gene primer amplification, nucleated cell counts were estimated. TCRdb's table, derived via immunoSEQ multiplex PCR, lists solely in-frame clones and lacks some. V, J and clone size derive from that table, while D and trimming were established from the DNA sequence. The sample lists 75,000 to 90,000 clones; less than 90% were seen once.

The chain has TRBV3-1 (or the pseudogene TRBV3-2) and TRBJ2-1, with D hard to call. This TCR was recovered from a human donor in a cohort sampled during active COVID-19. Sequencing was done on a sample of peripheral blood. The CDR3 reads CASSQVLGYNEQFF. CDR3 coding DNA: TGTGCCAGCAGCCAAGTTCTCGGCTACAATGAGCAGTTCTTC.